The rows below give T cell receptor beta chains drawn from one sample of a study of T cell responses to AZD1222 COVID-19 vaccine. Repertoires were generated with immunoSEQ multiplex PCR, while TCRdb's copy carries only in-frame clones and drops some. This table holds some 130,000 clones, 65% to 90% found once. Here the sequenced sample was peripheral blood, taken on day 0 of AZD1222 vaccination. These receptors originate from an adult in good health. CDR3s include the opening cysteine and the closing phenylalanine or tryptophan.

cdr3_aa: CASTVTGNTEAFF
j_call: TRBJ1-1
v_call: TRBV5-6

cdr3_aa: CASGRPGNTIYF
j_call: TRBJ1-3
v_call: TRBV28

cdr3_aa: CATSDPGRGEAFF
j_call: TRBJ1-1
v_call: TRBV24-1

cdr3_aa: CASSQASSYGYTF
j_call: TRBJ1-2
v_call: TRBV14

cdr3_aa: CASSSRDPRKLNEKLFF
j_call: TRBJ1-4
v_call: TRBV5-1

cdr3_aa: CASSQEGQYSNQPQHF
j_call: TRBJ1-5
v_call: TRBV7-2

cdr3_aa: CASSALRRPGELFF
j_call: TRBJ2-2
v_call: TRBV9

cdr3_aa: CASSEAPSAHQPQHF
j_call: TRBJ1-5
v_call: TRBV6-1

cdr3_aa: CASSVHFRDTEAFF
j_call: TRBJ1-1
v_call: TRBV9

cdr3_aa: CSVEDQDGLLPFF
j_call: TRBJ2-1
v_call: TRBV29-1

cdr3_aa: CASSPFRGGQETQYF
j_call: TRBJ2-5
v_call: TRBV7-2

cdr3_aa: CASSLGTGPSYEQYF
j_call: TRBJ2-7
v_call: TRBV7-7

cdr3_aa: CASSPNGGDQETQYF
j_call: TRBJ2-5
v_call: TRBV18

cdr3_aa: CSVVRDYASDYGYTF
j_call: TRBJ1-2
v_call: TRBV29-1

cdr3_aa: CASSPAGGSGNYGYTF
j_call: TRBJ1-2
v_call: TRBV7-3

cdr3_aa: CASSHPGTPTEQFF
j_call: TRBJ2-1
v_call: TRBV4-3

cdr3_aa: CASTLDRDAEAFF
j_call: TRBJ1-1
v_call: TRBV12-3/TRBV12-4

cdr3_aa: CASSFPGTSSYEQYF
j_call: TRBJ2-7
v_call: TRBV28

cdr3_aa: CASSTGLNYGYTF
j_call: TRBJ1-2
v_call: TRBV7-8

cdr3_aa: CASSFSGTAGNTIYF
j_call: TRBJ1-3
v_call: TRBV3-1/TRBV3-2

cdr3_aa: CASSPSGSIYEQYF
j_call: TRBJ2-7
v_call: TRBV28

cdr3_aa: CASSSAVLTGTGTSYEQYF
j_call: TRBJ2-7
v_call: TRBV7-9

cdr3_aa: CASSKGAGLASDEQYF
j_call: TRBJ2-7
v_call: TRBV21-1

cdr3_aa: CASSGWANYGYTF
j_call: TRBJ1-2
v_call: TRBV18

cdr3_aa: CASSLKGTNEKLFF
j_call: TRBJ1-4
v_call: TRBV11-1

cdr3_aa: CASSYKGQAYSYEQYF
j_call: TRBJ2-7
v_call: TRBV6-6

cdr3_aa: CATSDLRGRSGGTGELFF
j_call: TRBJ2-2
v_call: TRBV24-1

cdr3_aa: CASRRGFGYTF
j_call: TRBJ1-2
v_call: TRBV6-4

cdr3_aa: CASSESRGDRIPYTEAFF
j_call: TRBJ1-1
v_call: TRBV2

cdr3_aa: CASSLATDGYGYTF
j_call: TRBJ1-2
v_call: TRBV7-2

cdr3_aa: CSAHYRGMNTEAFF
j_call: TRBJ1-1
v_call: TRBV29-1